Shown below are 17 T cell receptor beta chains from a single sample sequenced in a study of stem cell transplantation in POMP-related autoinflammatory disease. Profiling relied on immunoSEQ multiplex PCR, and the TCRdb table lists in-frame clones only, not all of them. Of 20,000 to 30,000 clones listed, around 83% are singletons. The sample was CD4+ T cells from PBMCs, taken before stem cell transplantation. These TCRs come from a human donor with POMP-related autoinflammation and immune dysregulation (PRAID).

The gene calls are TRBV5-5 and TRBJ2-7; D is perhaps TRBD2 (6 bases). Germline V gene lookup returns CDR1 SGHKS and CDR2 YYEKEE (reference sequence). The CDR3 has 14 residues. The V gene lost 0 bases and the J gene lost 0 bases, with 7 bases spanning the gap. Here the CDR3 reads CASSLVGSSYEQYF. CDR3 nucleotide sequence: TGTGCCAGCAGCTTGGTCGGGAGCTCCTACGAGCAGTACTTC.

The chain couples TRBV28 to TRBJ1-1; D is undetermined. This CDR3 is built from 14 residues. Germline CDR1 MDHEN, CDR2 SYDVKM. Trimming left V 2 bases short and J 7 bases short, with 14 bases between. The CDR3 sequence: CASSLVLGFGEAFF. Written as DNA, the CDR3 is TGTGCCAGCAGTTTAGTCTTAGGGTTCGGTGAAGCTTTCTTT.

This sequence joins TRBV19 and TRBJ1-5, with D tentatively TRBD1 (6 bases). There are 14 residues in the CDR3. Trimming pared 3 bases from V and 4 bases from J, leaving 10 bases between. Germline V lookup: CDR1 LNHDA, CDR2 SQIVND (reference sequence). This chain's CDR3 is CASSMGRGNQPQHF. CDR3 nucleotide sequence: TGTGCCAGTAGTATGGGCAGGGGAAATCAGCCCCAGCATTTT.

V usage is TRBV10-3 and J usage is TRBJ1-1; the D is unclear. The CDR3 consists of 13 residues. With 8 bases removed from V and 1 base from J, the gap between germline ends came to 11 bases. CDR1 and CDR2 (germline): ENHRY, SYGVKD. The CDR3 region has the DNA TGTGCCATCGCCCCGGGCCCGAACACTGAAGCTTTCTTT. It translates to CAIAPGPNTEAFF.

This chain links TRBV5-1 with TRBJ2-7; weak D call: TRBD1 (8 bases). CDR1 is SGHRS, CDR2 YFSETQ, per germline. Trimming removed 4 bases from V and 2 bases from J, with 22 bases in between. The CDR3 is made up of 17 amino acids. CDR3 in amino acids: CASSNGQGGRSAYEQYF. CDR3 nucleotides: TGCGCCAGCAGCAACGGACAGGGAGGGAGGTCAGCCTACGAGCAGTACTTC.

The V gene is TRBV5-4, the J gene TRBJ1-1; 7 bases match TRBD1. The CDR3 has 14 amino acids. CDR1 and CDR2 from the germline V gene are SGHNT and YYREEE (reference sequence). J was trimmed by 2 bases and V by 3 bases; bases with no gene match: 4. The CDR3 coding sequence is TGTGCCAGCAGCTGGACAGGAGTTAACACTGAAGCTTTCTTT. As protein: CASSWTGVNTEAFF.

V and J are TRBV18 and TRBJ2-1; a possible D gene is TRBD2 (6 bases). Trimming removed 4 bases at V and 8 bases at J, with 15 bases between. This CDR3 contains 14 residues. The germline gives CDR1 KGHSH, CDR2 LQKENI. The chain's CDR3 is CASSQGLSGDEQFF. DNA for the CDR3: TGTGCCAGCTCACAGGGACTTTCTGGGGATGAGCAGTTCTTC.

In DNA form, the CDR3 reads TGTGCCAGCAGCCAGGGACTGAGCGGGAGCTCCTACGAGCAGTACTTC. Encoded protein: CASSQGLSGSSYEQYF. This chain connects TRBV4-2 to TRBJ2-7; 8 nucleotides line up with TRBD2. The J segment lost 0 bases and the V segment lost 3 bases, leaving 7 bases of the junction unmatched. The germline CDR1 and CDR2 sequences are LGHNA and YNFKEQ. The CDR3 spans 16 residues.

The rearrangement uses TRBV18 and TRBJ2-2, with a possible D match to TRBD1 (5 bases). Trimming cost V 2 bases and J 1 base, with 11 bases left between them. The CDR3 runs to 16 residues. CDR1 and CDR2 from the germline V gene are KGHSH and LQKENI. The CDR3 DNA is TGTGCCAGCTCACCAAGCGCAGGGTGGAACACCGGGGAGCTGTTTTTT. It encodes CASSPSAGWNTGELFF. Supplemented by reference TRBV18 and TRBJ2-2, the full variable domain reads NAGVMQNPRHLVRRRGQEARLRCSPMKGHSHVYWYRQLPEEGLKFMVYLQKENIIDESGMPKERFSAEFPKEGPSILRIQQVVRGDSAAYFCASSPSAGWNTGELFFGEGSRLTVL.

The J gene is TRBJ2-3, the V gene TRBV2; TRBD2 might be the D (5 bases). The germline gives CDR1 SNHLY, CDR2 FYNNEI. V lost 10 bases and J 2 bases, leaving 16 bases between the germline ends. The CDR3 has 14 residues. CDR3 loop: CAIQPAVPTDTQYF. The CDR3 nucleotides are TGTGCCATCCAGCCAGCGGTTCCCACAGATACGCAGTATTTT.

This clone has just one count. The genes are TRBV5-1 and TRBJ2-2; 8 nucleotides line up with TRBD1. Unmatched junction bases numbered 7, after V lost 5 bases and J lost 1 base. The CDR3 is made up of 16 amino acids. Germline CDR1 and CDR2: SGHRS and YFSETQ. CDR3 DNA: TGCGCCAGCAGACCGTCCGGGACAGGGAACACCGGGGAGCTGTTTTTT. It specifies CASRPSGTGNTGELFF.

The chain carries TRBV29-1 and TRBJ1-3, with 7 bases lining up with TRBD1. The V gene's germline CDR1 is SQVTM and CDR2 ANQGSEA. Trimming took 5 bases from V and 4 from J; bases not matched to a gene: 5. The CDR3 is 13 residues long. CDR3: CSVTGVSGNTIYF. The DNA for the CDR3 is TGCAGCGTTACAGGGGTTTCCGGAAACACCATATATTTT. The whole variable domain, remainder taken from reference TRBV29-1 and TRBJ1-3, is SAVISQKPSRDICQRGTSLTIQCQVDSQVTMMFWYRQQPGQSLTLIATANQGSEATYESGFVIDKFPISRPNLTFSTLTVSNMSPEDSSIYLCSVTGVSGNTIYFGEGSWLTVV.

The chain carries TRBV15 and TRBJ2-5, with D unresolved. V was pared by 0 bases and J by 0 bases, with 8 bases between. CDR1 and CDR2 from the germline V gene are LNHNV and YYDKDF (reference sequence). The CDR3 spans 15 residues. CDR3: CATSRDSVYQETQYF. The CDR3 DNA is TGTGCCACCAGCAGAGATAGTGTGTACCAAGAGACCCAGTACTTC.

V usage is TRBV27 and J usage is TRBJ2-1, with no clear D. V was shortened by 4 bases and J by 0 bases, with 13 bases between the two germline ends. The CDR3 is made up of 16 amino acids. Germline-derived CDR1 and CDR2 are MNHEY and SMNVEV (reference sequence). Here the CDR3 reads CASSYVPLRSYNEQFF. The DNA for the CDR3 is TGTGCCAGCAGTTATGTTCCGCTACGCTCCTACAATGAGCAGTTCTTC.

The chain is built from TRBV5-1 and TRBJ2-3, with 11 bases matching TRBD1. Looked up from germline, CDR1 is SGHRS and CDR2 is YFSETQ. The CDR3 consists of 18 residues. Unmatched junction bases numbered 10, after V lost 4 bases and J lost 0 bases. CDR3 in amino acids: CASSPRGTGGSSTDTQYF. The CDR3 DNA is TGCGCCAGCAGCCCCCGAGGGACAGGGGGTTCTAGCACAGATACGCAGTATTTT.

This clone has more than one count but fewer than ten. The chain employs TRBV5-1 and TRBJ1-2; tentative D call: TRBD1 (6 bases). CDR1 and CDR2 (germline): SGHRS, YFSETQ. V lost 4 bases, J lost 4 bases, and 17 bases lay in between. This CDR3 has 15 amino acids. The CDR3 region has the DNA TGCGCCAGCAGCCTCCAGGGGTCTGGAGGCTATGGCTACACCTTC. Translated: CASSLQGSGGYGYTF.

In its sample, this clone was seen once. This sequence joins TRBV6-6 and TRBJ1-1; D is undetermined. V lost 2 bases and J lost 4, with 14 bases in between. CDR3 length: 15 residues. Germline CDR1 MNHNY, CDR2 SVGAGI (reference sequence). The CDR3 DNA follows: TGTGCCAGCAGTTACCCTAAGGACTTGATCACTGAAGCTTTCTTT. Protein sequence: CASSYPKDLITEAFF.